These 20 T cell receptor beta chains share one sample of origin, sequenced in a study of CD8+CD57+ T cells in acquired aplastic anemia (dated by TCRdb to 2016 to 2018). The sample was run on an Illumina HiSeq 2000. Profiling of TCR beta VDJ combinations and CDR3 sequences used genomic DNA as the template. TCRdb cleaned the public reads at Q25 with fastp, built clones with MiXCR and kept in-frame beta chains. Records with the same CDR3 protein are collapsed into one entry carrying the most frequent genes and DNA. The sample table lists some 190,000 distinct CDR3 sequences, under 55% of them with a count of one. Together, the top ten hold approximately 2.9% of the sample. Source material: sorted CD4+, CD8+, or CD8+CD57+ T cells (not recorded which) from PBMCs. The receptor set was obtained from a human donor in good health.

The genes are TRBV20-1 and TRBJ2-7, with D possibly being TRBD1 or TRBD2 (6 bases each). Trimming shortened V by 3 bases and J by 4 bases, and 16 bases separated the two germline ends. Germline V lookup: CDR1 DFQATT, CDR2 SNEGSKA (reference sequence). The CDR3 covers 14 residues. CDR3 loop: CSARPGGGPYEQYF. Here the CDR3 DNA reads TGCAGTGCTAGGCCTGGAGGGGGACCTTACGAGCAGTACTTC.

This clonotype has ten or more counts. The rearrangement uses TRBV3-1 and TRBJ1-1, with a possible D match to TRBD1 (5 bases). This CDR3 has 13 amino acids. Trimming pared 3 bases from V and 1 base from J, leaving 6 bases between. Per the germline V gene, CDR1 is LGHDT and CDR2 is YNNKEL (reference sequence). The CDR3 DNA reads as TGTGCCAGCAGCCAGGGGGGGAACACTGAAGCTTTCTTT. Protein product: CASSQGGNTEAFF.

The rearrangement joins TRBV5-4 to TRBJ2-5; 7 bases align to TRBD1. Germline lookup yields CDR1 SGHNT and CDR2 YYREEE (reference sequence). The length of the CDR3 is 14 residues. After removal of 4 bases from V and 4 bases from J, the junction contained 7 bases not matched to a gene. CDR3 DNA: TGTGCCAGCAGCATAGGGGGCAGGGGAGAGACCCAGTACTTC. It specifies CASSIGGRGETQYF.

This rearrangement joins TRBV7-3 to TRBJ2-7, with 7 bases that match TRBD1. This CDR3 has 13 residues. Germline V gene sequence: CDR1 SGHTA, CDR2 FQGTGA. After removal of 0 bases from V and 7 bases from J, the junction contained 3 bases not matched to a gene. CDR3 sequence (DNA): TGTGCCAGCAGCTTAACACAGGGGCGGGAGCAGTACTTC. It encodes CASSLTQGREQYF.

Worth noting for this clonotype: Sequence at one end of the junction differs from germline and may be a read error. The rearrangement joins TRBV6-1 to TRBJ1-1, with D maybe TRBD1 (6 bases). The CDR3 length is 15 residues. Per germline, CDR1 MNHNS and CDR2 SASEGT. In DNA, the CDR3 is TGTGCCAGCACCCACAACAGGGCTTTCAACACTGAAGCTTTCTTC. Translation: CASTHNRAFNTEAFF.

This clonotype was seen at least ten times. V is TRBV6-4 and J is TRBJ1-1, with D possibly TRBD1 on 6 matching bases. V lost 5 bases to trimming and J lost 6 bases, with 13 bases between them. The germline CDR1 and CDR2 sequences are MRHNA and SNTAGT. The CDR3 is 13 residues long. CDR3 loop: CASSQGPGAEAFF. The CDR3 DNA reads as TGTGCCAGCAGTCAGGGGCCTGGGGCTGAAGCTTTCTTT.

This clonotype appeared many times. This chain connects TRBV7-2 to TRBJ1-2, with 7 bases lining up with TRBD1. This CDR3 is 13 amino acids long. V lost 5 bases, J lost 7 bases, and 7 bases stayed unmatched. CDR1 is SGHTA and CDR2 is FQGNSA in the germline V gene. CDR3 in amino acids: CASSQTGFGGYTF. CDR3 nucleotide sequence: TGTGCCAGCAGCCAGACAGGGTTTGGTGGCTACACCTTC.

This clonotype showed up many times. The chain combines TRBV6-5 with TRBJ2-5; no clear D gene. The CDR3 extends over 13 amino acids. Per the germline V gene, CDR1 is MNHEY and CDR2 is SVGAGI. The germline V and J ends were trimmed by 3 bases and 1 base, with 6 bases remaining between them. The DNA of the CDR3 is TGTGCCAGCAGTTATGTAGCCCAAGAGACCCAGTACTTC. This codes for CASSYVAQETQYF.

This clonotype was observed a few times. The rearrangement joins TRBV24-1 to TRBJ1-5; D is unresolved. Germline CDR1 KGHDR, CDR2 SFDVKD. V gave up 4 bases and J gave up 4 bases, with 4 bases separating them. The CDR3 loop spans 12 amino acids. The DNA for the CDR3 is TGTGCCACCAGTGACCTGAATCAGCCCCAGCATTTT. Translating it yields CATSDLNQPQHF.

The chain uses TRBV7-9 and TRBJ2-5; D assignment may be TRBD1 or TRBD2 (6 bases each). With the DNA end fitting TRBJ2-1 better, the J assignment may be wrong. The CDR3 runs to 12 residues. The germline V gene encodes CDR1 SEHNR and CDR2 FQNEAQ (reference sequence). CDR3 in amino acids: CASTGGEGAQFF. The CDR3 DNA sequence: TGTGCCAGCACCGGGGGCGAGGGCGCGCAGTTCTTC.

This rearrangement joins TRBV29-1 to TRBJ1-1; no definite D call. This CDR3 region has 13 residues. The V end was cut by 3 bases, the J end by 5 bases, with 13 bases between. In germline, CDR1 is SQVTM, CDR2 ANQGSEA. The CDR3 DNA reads TGCAGCGTTGAGAAGGGAATCCGGACTGAAGCTTTCTTT. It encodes CSVEKGIRTEAFF.

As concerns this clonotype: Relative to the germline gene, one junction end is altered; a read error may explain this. The CDR3 DNA sequence: TGTGCCGGCCAAACAGGGGTTTACGAGCAGTACTTC. As protein: CAGQTGVYEQYF. The rearrangement uses TRBV10-1 and TRBJ2-7; 7 bases agree with TRBD1. Germline CDR1 reads WNHNN; CDR2 reads SYGVQD (reference sequence). CDR3 length: 12 amino acids.

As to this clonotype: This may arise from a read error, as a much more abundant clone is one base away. As DNA, the CDR3 is TGCGCCAGCAGCCAATCCGGGACTAGCGGGACGACAGATGCGCAGTATTTT. Amino acid sequence: CASSQSGTSGTTDAQYF. The chain carries TRBV4-1 and TRBJ2-3; 13 nucleotides line up with TRBD2. From germline, CDR1 is MGHRA and CDR2 YSYEKL. The CDR3 consists of 17 residues.

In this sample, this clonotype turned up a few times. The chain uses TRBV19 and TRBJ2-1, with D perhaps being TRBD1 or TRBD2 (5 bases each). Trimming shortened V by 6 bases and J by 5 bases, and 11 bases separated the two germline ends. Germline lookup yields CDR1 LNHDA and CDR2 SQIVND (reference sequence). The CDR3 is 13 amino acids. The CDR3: CASRNWDHNEQFF. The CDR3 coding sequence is TGTGCCAGTAGGAATTGGGACCACAATGAGCAGTTCTTC.

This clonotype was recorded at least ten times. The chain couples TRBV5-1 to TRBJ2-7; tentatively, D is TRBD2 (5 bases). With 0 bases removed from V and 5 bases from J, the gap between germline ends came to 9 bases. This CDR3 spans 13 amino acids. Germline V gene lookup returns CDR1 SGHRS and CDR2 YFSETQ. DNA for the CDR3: TGCGCCAGCAGCTTGGAATCGGGGAACGAGCAGTACTTC. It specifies CASSLESGNEQYF.

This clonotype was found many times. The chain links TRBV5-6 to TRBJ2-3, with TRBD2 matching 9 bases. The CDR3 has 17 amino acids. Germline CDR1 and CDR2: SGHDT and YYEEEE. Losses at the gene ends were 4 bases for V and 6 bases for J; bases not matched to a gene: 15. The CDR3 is CASSPGTREGPADTQYF. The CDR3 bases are TGTGCCAGCAGCCCGGGGACGCGGGAGGGCCCAGCGGATACGCAGTATTTT.

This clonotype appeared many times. The CDR3: CASSSRQGAGDNEQFF. The CDR3 DNA reads TGTGCCAGCAGTTCTCGACAGGGTGCGGGCGACAATGAGCAGTTCTTC. The J gene is TRBJ2-1, the V gene TRBV2; 7 nucleotides line up with TRBD1. The CDR3 is 16 amino acids. J lost 5 bases, V lost 5 bases, and 12 bases had no gene match. From germline, CDR1 is SNHLY and CDR2 FYNNEI.

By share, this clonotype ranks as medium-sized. Here the CDR3 reads CASSERGAVNTEAFF. The CDR3 region has the DNA TGTGCCAGCAGTGAACGGGGGGCGGTGAACACTGAAGCTTTCTTT. V is TRBV25-1 and J is TRBJ1-1; TRBD1 might be the D (6 bases). This CDR3 spans 15 amino acids. V lost 2 bases to trimming and J lost 0 bases, with 10 bases between them. Germline loops: CDR1 MGHDK, CDR2 SYGVNS.

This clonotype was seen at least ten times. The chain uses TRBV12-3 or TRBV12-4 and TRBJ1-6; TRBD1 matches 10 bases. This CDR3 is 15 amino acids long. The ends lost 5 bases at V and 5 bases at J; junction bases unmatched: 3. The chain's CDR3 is CASSKDRGNNSPLHF. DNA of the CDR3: TGTGCCAGCAGTAAGGACAGGGGGAATAATTCACCCCTCCACTTT.

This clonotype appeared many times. CDR3 region: CASSQDPGQQETQYF. The CDR3 DNA follows: TGTGCCAGCAGCCAAGATCCCGGACAGCAAGAGACCCAGTACTTC. The genes are TRBV4-2 and TRBJ2-5, with D possibly matching TRBD1 (6 bases). The V end was cut by 0 bases, the J end by 2 bases, with 10 bases between. This CDR3 contains 15 residues. The germline CDR1 and CDR2 sequences are LGHNA and YNFKEQ.